This T cell receptor (beta chain) was sequenced for a study of T cells in localized non-small cell lung cancer. Germline V gene sequence: CDR1 SNHLY, CDR2 FYNNEI. V dropped 4 bases and J dropped 5 bases, with 8 bases sitting between them. CDR3 length equals 13 residues. The protocol was immunoSEQ multiplex PCR, while the TCRdb copy is restricted to in-frame clones and leaves out a portion. The table shows 23,000 or so clones, with about 91% occurring only once. The sequence came from a woman aged 40-69 years with stage III lung adenocarcinoma. The sample in question was peripheral blood mononuclear cells, obtained before any cancer treatment. V gene TRBV2 combines with J gene TRBJ2-2; D uncertain. The CDR3 is CASSVPVTGELFF. In DNA form, the CDR3 reads TGTGCCAGCAGTGTACCGGTGACCGGGGAGCTGTTTTTT.